Each of the 29 T cell receptor beta chains below was sequenced from the same sample in a study of cytomegalovirus exposure and HLA in healthy donors. Use of 60 Vbeta and 13 Jbeta primers characterized the PCR. Only in-frame clones appear in the TCRdb table, and some are missing; sequencing was by immunoSEQ multiplex PCR. This table lists roughly 100,000 clones. The specimen sequenced was PBMCs. The receptors were sampled from a man between 45 and 60 years old in good health and CMV-seropositive.

This chain links TRBV7-9 with TRBJ2-7, with 7 bases aligning to TRBD2. The CDR3 covers 15 residues. Germline CDR1 and CDR2: SEHNR and FQNEAQ (reference sequence). The V gene end was trimmed by 4 bases and the J gene end by 3 bases; junction bases not matched to a gene: 9. The CDR3 region is CASSSRLAPDYEQYF. As DNA, the CDR3 is TGTGCCAGCAGCTCCAGACTAGCACCAGACTACGAGCAGTACTTC.

Notes on this clone: Different DNA sequences within this sample yield the same CDR3. This sequence joins TRBV5-1 and TRBJ1-3, with D possibly being TRBD1 (6 bases). Between the trimmed V and J ends, which lost 4 bases and 0 bases, there was a span of 8 bases. The CDR3 sequence is 14 residues long. The V gene's germline CDR1 is SGHRS and CDR2 YFSETQ. The CDR3 bases are TGCGCCAGCAGCCCAGGGGACTCTGGAAACACCATATATTTT. Its protein product is CASSPGDSGNTIYF.

The V call is TRBV30, the J call TRBJ1-1; tentative D call: TRBD1 (5 bases). V was cut by 0 bases and J by 12 bases, with 14 bases left in between. Per the germline V gene, CDR1 is GTSNPN and CDR2 is SVGIG (reference sequence). The CDR3 consists of 12 residues. In DNA, the CDR3 is TGTGCCTGGAGTGTTGACACGGGGGGAACTTTCTTT. This gives the protein CAWSVDTGGTFF.

This chain links TRBV18 with TRBJ1-6; possibly TRBD1 for D (5 bases). Germline values: CDR1 KGHSH, CDR2 LQKENI. Trimming cost V 4 bases and J 9 bases, with 7 bases left between them. The CDR3 has 12 amino acids. CDR3 protein: CASSRQGSPLHF. The CDR3 nucleotides are TGTGCCAGCTCACGGCAGGGTTCACCCCTCCACTTT.

This chain uses TRBV30 with TRBJ1-1; TRBD1 aligns across 7 bases. Germline trimming cut 0 bases from V and 3 bases from J; bases unmatched to any gene: 4. Germline CDR1 is GTSNPN and CDR2 is SVGIG (reference sequence). The CDR3 length is 14 residues. The chain's CDR3 is CAWSVDREYTEAFF. The DNA of the CDR3 is TGTGCCTGGAGTGTAGACAGGGAATACACTGAAGCTTTCTTT.

The chain employs TRBV30 and TRBJ2-7; possibly TRBD2 for D (5 bases). Germline loops: CDR1 GTSNPN, CDR2 SVGIG (reference sequence). The V gene lost 3 bases and the J gene lost 12 bases, with 21 bases spanning the gap. This CDR3 contains 13 residues. DNA of the CDR3: TGTGCCTGGAGCACTCCTCAAACTAGGATCCTGTACGTC. Amino acid sequence: CAWSTPQTRILYV.

V gene TRBV11-3 combines with J gene TRBJ2-5; TRBD2 matches 7 bases. J was trimmed by 4 bases and V by 0 bases; bases with no gene match: 5. The CDR3 is made up of 15 amino acids. The germline V gene has CDR1 SGHNT and CDR2 YENEEA. The CDR3 loop reads CASSLDRERGETQYF. CDR3 in DNA: TGTGCCAGCAGCTTAGATCGGGAGCGGGGAGAGACCCAGTACTTC. The full variable domain, in which reference TRBV11-3 and TRBJ2-5 provide the parts outside the CDR3, is EAGVVQSPRYKIIEKKQPVAFWCNPISGHNTLYWYLQNLGQGPELLIRYENEEAVDDSQLPKDRFSAERLKGVDSTLKIQPAELGDSAVYLCASSLDRERGETQYFGPGTRLLVL.

J is TRBJ1-2 and V is TRBV7-9; TRBD1 matches at 7 bases. V lost 4 bases, J lost 0 bases, and 8 bases stayed unmatched. CDR3 length: 16 residues. From germline, CDR1 is SEHNR and CDR2 FQNEAQ (reference sequence). The CDR3 loop is CASSSPPGQSNYGYTF. The CDR3 DNA follows: TGTGCCAGCAGCTCTCCCCCGGGACAGTCTAACTATGGCTACACCTTC.

This chain uses TRBV11-2 with TRBJ1-1, with 9 bases lining up with TRBD1. The germline V gene encodes CDR1 SGHAT and CDR2 FQNNGV. The V gene end was trimmed by 5 bases and the J gene end by 4 bases; junction bases not matched to a gene: 8. The CDR3 is made up of 15 amino acids. The CDR3 sequence is CASSDWDRVFTEAFF. CDR3 nucleotide sequence: TGTGCCAGCAGCGACTGGGACAGGGTTTTCACTGAAGCTTTCTTT.

The chain couples TRBV7-3 to TRBJ2-1; maybe TRBD1 (7 bases). The CDR3 spans 15 residues. V shed 2 bases and J shed 6 bases, with 14 bases lying between them. Germline CDR1 and CDR2: SGHTA and FQGTGA. CDR3 sequence (DNA): TGTGCCAGCAGCTTATTTGGAGGGGGCGGCAATGAGCAGTTCTTC. It yields the protein CASSLFGGGGNEQFF.

The chain has TRBV11-3 and TRBJ1-1; D is unresolved. This CDR3 is built from 12 residues. Germline-derived CDR1 and CDR2 are SGHNT and YENEEA. V dropped 0 bases and J dropped 6 bases, with 5 bases sitting between them. CDR3 in amino acids: CASSLDGPEAFF. CDR3 DNA: TGTGCCAGCAGCTTAGATGGGCCTGAAGCTTTCTTT.

The rearrangement links TRBV6-5 to TRBJ1-5; no definite D call. The CDR3 loop spans 15 amino acids. Per germline, CDR1 MNHEY and CDR2 SVGAGI. The V and J ends lost 0 bases and 3 bases respectively, with 9 bases between them. In DNA form, the CDR3 reads TGTGCCAGCAGTTACTCTTACAGTCCCAATCAGCCCCAGCATTTT. As protein: CASSYSYSPNQPQHF.

This chain joins TRBV11-3 and TRBJ1-1, with no clear D. The length of the CDR3 is 13 residues. Trimming removed 6 bases from V and 5 bases from J, with 13 bases in between. The germline gives CDR1 SGHNT, CDR2 YENEEA. Here the CDR3 reads CASRRDAWTEAFF. In nucleotides, the CDR3 is TGTGCCAGCAGGAGAGATGCTTGGACTGAAGCTTTCTTT. Together with reference TRBV11-3 and TRBJ1-1, the CDR3 gives the full variable domain: EAGVVQSPRYKIIEKKQPVAFWCNPISGHNTLYWYLQNLGQGPELLIRYENEEAVDDSQLPKDRFSAERLKGVDSTLKIQPAELGDSAVYLCASRRDAWTEAFFGQGTRLTVV.

The chain employs TRBV6-5 and TRBJ2-3; D gene ambiguous. Germline CDR1 and CDR2: MNHEY and SVGAGI. Trimming removed 0 bases from V and 1 base from J, with 11 bases in between. The length of the CDR3 is 16 residues. Here the CDR3 DNA reads TGTGCCAGCAGTTACTCGGCGAGCCTAGGCACAGATACGCAGTATTTT. Protein: CASSYSASLGTDTQYF.

The chain joins TRBV5-1 to TRBJ1-5, with D unresolved. The V gene's germline CDR1 is SGHRS and CDR2 YFSETQ. The V end was cut by 0 bases, the J end by 0 bases, with 7 bases between. The length of the CDR3 is 15 residues. CDR3 residues: CASSLDSNSNQPQHF. As DNA, the CDR3 is TGCGCCAGCAGCTTGGACAGTAATAGCAATCAGCCCCAGCATTTT.

The chain employs TRBV6-5 and TRBJ2-7; TRBD2 matches at 8 bases. Germline CDR1 is MNHEY and CDR2 is SVGAGI. V shed 5 bases, J shed 6 bases, and the junction held 9 bases outside the gene matches. This CDR3 comprises 14 residues. The CDR3 protein is CASSGTRSLSEQYF. The DNA of the CDR3 is TGTGCCAGCAGTGGGACTAGGAGTTTGAGCGAGCAGTACTTC.

The V call is TRBV6-5, the J call TRBJ2-7; 9 bases map to TRBD1. The V and J ends lost 6 bases and 6 bases, in that order; junction bases with no gene match: 9. The CDR3 contains 14 residues. Germline V gene sequence: CDR1 MNHEY, CDR2 SVGAGI. The CDR3 is CASRTGQGTSEQYF. CDR3 bases: TGTGCCAGCAGGACGGGACAGGGTACTAGCGAGCAGTACTTC.

This chain uses TRBV30 with TRBJ2-7; no firm D call. The V end lost 6 bases, the J end lost 1 base, and 10 bases lay between the germline ends. Germline CDR1 GTSNPN, CDR2 SVGIG (reference sequence). There are 12 residues in the CDR3. In DNA, the CDR3 is TGTGCCTGCAAGACAAATTCCTACGAGCAGTACGTC. Its protein product is CACKTNSYEQYV.

Concerning this clone: In the same sample, other DNA sequences code for this CDR3. CDR3 bases: TGTGCCAGCAGCTCAGGTGCCTCAGGGCACGAGCAGTACTTC. Residues: CASSSGASGHEQYF. The chain combines TRBV6-6 with TRBJ2-7, with D perhaps matching TRBD1 (5 bases). V lost 6 bases and J lost 5, with 17 bases in between. The CDR3 consists of 14 residues. From germline, CDR1 is MNHNY and CDR2 SVGAGI (reference sequence).

The CDR3 protein is CASSLAGGPQETQYF. The CDR3 DNA sequence: TGTGCCAGCAGCTTGGCGGGAGGGCCCCAAGAGACCCAGTACTTC. The chain is built from TRBV11-2 and TRBJ2-5; TRBD2 aligns across 9 bases. V was pared by 3 bases and J by 1 base, with 3 bases of the junction left unmatched. Per germline, CDR1 SGHAT and CDR2 FQNNGV. The CDR3 has 15 residues.

The rearrangement joins TRBV12-5 to TRBJ1-5; a possible D gene is TRBD1 (5 bases). Germline V gene sequence: CDR1 LGHNT, CDR2 FRNRAP. The CDR3 length is 15 residues. Trimming pared 7 bases from V and 7 bases from J, leaving 20 bases between. The CDR3, as DNA: TGTGCTAGTGTACCTTCCCCTCAGGGCGGACAGCCCCAGCATTTT. Translating it yields CASVPSPQGGQPQHF. Filled out from reference TRBV12-5 and TRBJ1-5, the complete variable domain reads DARVTQTPRHKVTEMGQEVTMRCQPILGHNTVFWYRQTMMQGLELLAYFRNRAPLDDSGMPKDRFSAEMPDATLATLKIQPSEPRDSAVYFCASVPSPQGGQPQHFGDGTRLSIL.

The rearrangement joins TRBV15 to TRBJ2-7; D possibly corresponds to TRBD1 (5 bases). Germline CDR1 LNHNV, CDR2 YYDKDF (reference sequence). This CDR3 spans 14 amino acids. The V and J ends lost 0 bases and 3 bases respectively, with 9 bases between them. The CDR3 region is CATSRDTGDYEQYF. DNA for the CDR3: TGTGCCACCAGCAGAGATACAGGTGACTACGAGCAGTACTTC.

This chain links TRBV5-1 with TRBJ2-5, with 7 positions matching TRBD1. The CDR3 loop spans 14 amino acids. Germline V gene sequence: CDR1 SGHRS, CDR2 YFSETQ. V shed 3 bases, J shed 2 bases, and the junction held 4 bases outside the gene matches. The CDR3 nucleotides read TGCGCCAGCAGCTACCCGGGACAGCAAGAGACCCAGTACTTC. Encoded protein: CASSYPGQQETQYF.

This rearrangement joins TRBV5-4 to TRBJ2-4; TRBD2 aligns across 7 bases. Trimming removed 0 bases from V and 0 bases from J; junction bases left unmatched: 6. This CDR3 contains 17 residues. CDR1 and CDR2 from the germline V gene are SGHNT and YYREEE (reference sequence). CDR3 sequence reads: CASSLEGAGLAKNIQYF. The CDR3 coding sequence is TGTGCCAGCAGCTTGGAAGGAGCGGGACTAGCCAAAAACATTCAGTACTTC.

The chain recombines TRBV28 with TRBJ1-1, with 9 nucleotides matching TRBD1. The CDR3 is 15 residues long. Germline V gene data show CDR1 as MDHEN and CDR2 as SYDVKM. J lost 7 bases, V lost 4 bases, and 10 bases had no gene match. The CDR3 DNA reads TGTGCCAGCAGTTCTGGGACAGGGCATGCCGTTGAAGCTTTCTTT. This translates into CASSSGTGHAVEAFF.

The chain joins TRBV2 to TRBJ2-3; D is uncertain. Germline lookup yields CDR1 SNHLY and CDR2 FYNNEI. There are 14 residues in the CDR3. Trimming took 5 bases from V and 0 from J, leaving 9 bases between them. This chain's CDR3 is CASSSASSTDTQYF. The CDR3 DNA reads TGTGCCAGCAGTTCAGCGTCTAGCACAGATACGCAGTATTTT.

The chain uses TRBV10-3 and TRBJ1-2, with TRBD1 matching over 8 bases. The V segment lost 3 bases and the J segment 7 bases; nucleotides outside the gene matches: 10. The CDR3 consists of 15 residues. CDR1 is ENHRY and CDR2 is SYGVKD in the germline V gene. In nucleotides, the CDR3 is TGTGCCATCAGTGAACCCCCGGACAGGGTGAGTGGCTACACCTTC. It is translated as CAISEPPDRVSGYTF.

This sequence joins TRBV7-9 and TRBJ2-7; D call uncertain. Per germline, CDR1 SEHNR and CDR2 FQNEAQ (reference sequence). The CDR3 sequence is 13 residues long. V was trimmed by 1 base and J by 3 bases, leaving 7 bases between them. CDR3 protein: CASSLDTVYEQYV. CDR3 bases: TGTGCCAGCAGCTTAGACACAGTCTACGAGCAGTACGTC.

The rearrangement uses TRBV9 and TRBJ2-1; the match to TRBD2 covers 7 bases. Germline lookup yields CDR1 SGDLS and CDR2 YYNGEE. J was trimmed by 3 bases and V by 0 bases; bases with no gene match: 6. The CDR3 length is 16 residues. CDR3: CASSVGGGSLYNEQFF. The CDR3 DNA is TGTGCCAGCAGCGTAGGGGGCGGGAGTCTCTACAATGAGCAGTTCTTC.